The 26 T cell receptor beta chains listed next were all sequenced from one sample in a study of radiation and T cells in renal cell carcinoma. The time point denotes: blood 4 weeks post-SBRT, at nephrectomy. Treatment described: 15 Gy SBRT to primary tumor, nephrectomy 4 weeks later. Profiled with immunoSEQ multiplex PCR; TCRdb holds only in-frame clones, not every one. The data show around 45,000 clones, 70% to 85% seen once. This specimen consisted of blood, obtained from a patient whose treatment included radiotherapy and nephrectomy. Receptor source: a woman aged 65 to 85 with renal cell carcinoma.

The chain couples TRBV7-9 to TRBJ1-6, with a tentative D call TRBD1 (6 bases). CDR1 and CDR2 (germline): SEHNR, FQNEAQ (reference sequence). The CDR3 is made up of 15 amino acids. Trimming stripped 1 base from V and 7 bases from J, with 11 bases between. The CDR3 sequence is CASSLGQVENSPLHF. As DNA, the CDR3 is TGTGCCAGCAGCTTAGGACAGGTGGAGAATTCACCCCTCCACTTT. Looking up the rest from reference TRBV7-9 and TRBJ1-6 gives the full variable domain: DTGVSQNPRHKITKRGQNVTFRCDPISEHNRLYWYRQTLGQGPEFLTYFQNEAQLEKSRLLSDRFSAERPKGSFSTLEIQRTEQGDSAMYLCASSLGQVENSPLHFGNGTRLTVT.

This clone appeared a single time. V and J are TRBV4-1 and TRBJ2-7; D not certain. V was pared by 2 bases and J by 3 bases, with 11 bases between. The CDR3 length is 14 residues. In germline, CDR1 is MGHRA, CDR2 YSYEKL. The CDR3 bases are TGCGCCAGCAGCCAAATTCAGAAGGGCTACGAGCAGTACTTC. Residues: CASSQIQKGYEQYF.

This rearrangement joins TRBV6-4 to TRBJ2-1, with a possible D match to TRBD1 (6 bases). This CDR3 region has 15 residues. Trimming took 7 bases from V and 0 from J, leaving 13 bases between them. Germline V gene data show CDR1 as MRHNA and CDR2 as SNTAGT. In DNA, the CDR3 is TGTGCCAGCACCGGAGGACAGTTCTCCTACAATGAGCAGTTCTTC. Translated, it gives CASTGGQFSYNEQFF.

The V gene is TRBV21-1, the J gene TRBJ2-7; the table gives TRBD2 as D, unverified against the DNA. TRBV21-1 is labeled a pseudogene. The CDR3 is 17 residues long. DNA for the CDR3: TGTGCCAGCAGCAAAGGGACTAGCGGGAGGTGCACCTACGAGCAGTACTTC. It specifies CASSKGTSGRCTYEQYF.

The gene calls are TRBV10-1 and TRBJ2-1; D is undetermined. This CDR3 is built from 16 residues. V lost 5 bases, J lost 8 bases, and 22 bases lay in between. Germline V gene data show CDR1 as WNHNN and CDR2 as SYGVQD (reference sequence). The CDR3 nucleotides are TGCGCCAGCAGTCGATTCCGGGCGGCAACGAGAGATGAGCAGTTCTTC. This gives the protein CASSRFRAATRDEQFF.

The rearrangement links TRBV5-1 to TRBJ2-3; no clear D. The V end was cut by 2 bases, the J end by 4 bases, with 17 bases between. The CDR3 sequence is 16 residues long. Germline lookup yields CDR1 SGHRS and CDR2 YFSETQ. CDR3 loop: CASSFSYSKDADTQYF. In DNA, the CDR3 is TGCGCCAGCAGCTTTTCCTACTCTAAAGACGCAGATACGCAGTATTTT.

The chain carries TRBV11-2 and TRBJ2-1; 7 positions match TRBD1. In germline, CDR1 is SGHAT, CDR2 FQNNGV. V was clipped by 5 bases and J by 6 bases; unmatched bases: 7. The CDR3 runs to 14 residues. CDR3 in amino acids: CASSRQGTVNEQFF. The CDR3 region has the DNA TGTGCCAGCAGCCGGCAGGGGACAGTCAATGAGCAGTTCTTC.

The genes are TRBV4-2 and TRBJ2-1, with 10 positions matching TRBD2. Trimming took 1 base from V and 7 from J; bases not matched to a gene: 7. CDR3 length: 16 amino acids. Germline V CDR1 and CDR2: LGHNA, YNFKEQ. CDR3 in DNA: TGTGCCAGCAGCCAAGGATGGCTAGCGGGAGAAAATGAGCAGTTCTTC. Amino acid sequence: CASSQGWLAGENEQFF.

The chain couples TRBV7-9 to TRBJ2-3; a weak D match, TRBD1 (6 bases). Germline CDR1 is SEHNR and CDR2 is FQNEAQ (reference sequence). Trimming removed 5 bases at V and 0 bases at J, with 15 bases between. The CDR3 runs to 16 residues. In DNA, the CDR3 is TGTGCCAGCAGCATATTGAGACAGGTCAGCACAGATACGCAGTATTTT. Protein product: CASSILRQVSTDTQYF.

The V call is TRBV6-5, the J call TRBJ2-5, with D unclear. The CDR3 has 13 amino acids. V lost 2 bases to trimming and J lost 2 bases, with 6 bases between them. Germline CDR1 reads MNHEY; CDR2 reads SVGAGI. For the CDR3, the DNA is TGTGCCAGCAGTTACCTGTTTCAAGAGACCCAGTACTTC. Protein product: CASSYLFQETQYF.

This clone was detected a few times. The genes are TRBV4-2 and TRBJ1-3; 8 bases agree with TRBD1. This CDR3 region has 14 residues. Germline values: CDR1 LGHNA, CDR2 YNFKEQ. V shed 3 bases and J 6 bases; nucleotides not matched to a gene: 4. DNA for the CDR3: TGTGCCAGCAGCCACGGACAGGGACAAAACACCATATATTTT. Amino acid sequence: CASSHGQGQNTIYF.

The chain employs TRBV5-4 and TRBJ2-5; no firm D call. CDR1 SGHNT and CDR2 YYREEE come from the germline V gene (reference sequence). The germline V and J ends were trimmed by 0 bases and 4 bases, with 16 bases remaining between them. CDR3 length equals 16 residues. The CDR3 here is CASSLAGKDVGETQYF. The DNA for the CDR3 is TGTGCCAGCAGCTTGGCCGGAAAGGACGTCGGAGAGACCCAGTACTTC.

Only a few counts were recorded for this clone. The rearrangement links TRBV27 to TRBJ1-2; the match to TRBD1 covers 7 bases. CDR1 MNHEY and CDR2 SMNVEV come from the germline V gene (reference sequence). The CDR3 has 15 amino acids. The V gene end was trimmed by 4 bases and the J gene end by 8 bases; junction bases not matched to a gene: 13. The CDR3 coding sequence is TGTGCCAGCAGTTCACTTAACCGGGACAGATCGGGCTACACCTTC. Protein sequence: CASSSLNRDRSGYTF.

This clone was found once. This sequence joins TRBV5-4 and TRBJ2-3; 9 nucleotides line up with TRBD2. With 2 bases clipped from V and 5 bases from J, the junction kept 9 bases outside the gene matches. Germline V lookup: CDR1 SGHNT, CDR2 YYREEE (reference sequence). The CDR3 contains 16 residues. CDR3 loop: CASSFWRGGQGDTQYF. CDR3 bases: TGTGCCAGCAGCTTTTGGCGGGGGGGCCAGGGAGATACGCAGTATTTT. The complete variable domain, with remaining parts taken from reference TRBV5-4 and TRBJ2-3, reads ETGVTQSPTHLIKTRGQQVTLRCSSQSGHNTVSWYQQALGQGPQFIFQYYREEENGRGNFPPRFSGLQFPNYSSELNVNALELDDSALYLCASSFWRGGQGDTQYFGPGTRLTVL.

V is TRBV5-1 and J is TRBJ1-2; no reliable D call. V was shortened by 5 bases and J by 0 bases, with 17 bases between the two germline ends. The CDR3 has 16 residues. The germline V gene has CDR1 SGHRS and CDR2 YFSETQ. CDR3 coding DNA: TGCGCCAGCAGTTTAAGTACGAATTCTGCTAACTATGGCTACACCTTC. Its translation: CASSLSTNSANYGYTF.

This chain connects TRBV6-5 to TRBJ1-2; TRBD1 matches 11 bases. CDR1 and CDR2 from the germline V gene are MNHEY and SVGAGI. The CDR3 sequence is 15 residues long. Trimming took 4 bases from V and 7 from J; bases not matched to a gene: 8. CDR3 in amino acids: CASSSGQGASSGYTF. CDR3 bases: TGTGCCAGCAGTTCTGGACAGGGGGCGTCGTCTGGCTACACCTTC.

V and J are TRBV7-2 and TRBJ2-7; D unresolved. Looked up from germline, CDR1 is SGHTA and CDR2 is FQGNSA. CDR3 length: 14 amino acids. V was pared by 5 bases and J by 6 bases, with 17 bases between. As DNA, the CDR3 is TGTGCCAGCAGCATCGACCAACTGCGTGGCGAGCAGTACTTC. Amino acids: CASSIDQLRGEQYF.

The chain links TRBV5-4 to TRBJ2-5, with TRBD2 as a possible D gene (6 bases). The CDR3 covers 13 residues. V lost 4 bases and J 6 bases, leaving 13 bases between the germline ends. Germline CDR1 and CDR2: SGHNT and YYREEE (reference sequence). The CDR3 sequence: CASSIAGRKTQYF. Written as DNA, the CDR3 is TGTGCCAGCAGCATCGCAGGGAGGAAGACCCAGTACTTC.

The chain recombines TRBV6-6 with TRBJ1-1; unclear D gene. V lost 4 bases and J 5 bases, leaving 11 bases between the germline ends. This CDR3 region has 13 residues. The V gene's germline CDR1 is MNHNY and CDR2 SVGAGI (reference sequence). CDR3 in DNA: TGTGCCAGCAGTTCACTGGAACAGACTGAAGCTTTCTTT. Translation: CASSSLEQTEAFF.

The chain uses TRBV19 and TRBJ1-4; maybe TRBD1 (5 bases). Between the trimmed V and J ends, which lost 5 bases and 5 bases, there was a span of 9 bases. The CDR3 is made up of 13 amino acids. Looked up from germline, CDR1 is LNHDA and CDR2 is SQIVND (reference sequence). As DNA, the CDR3 is TGTGCCAGTAGTCAGGGAACGAATGAAAAACTGTTTTTT. This gives the protein CASSQGTNEKLFF.

This chain uses TRBV5-1 with TRBJ2-5; 7 bases align to TRBD2. V dropped 0 bases and J dropped 1; count of bases not matched to a gene: 6. Germline assignment: CDR1 SGHRS and CDR2 YFSETQ. CDR3 length: 16 residues. CDR3 sequence: CASSLAERGVQETQYF. CDR3 bases: TGCGCCAGCAGCTTGGCCGAACGGGGGGTCCAAGAGACCCAGTACTTC. Variable domain in full (rest from reference TRBV5-1 and TRBJ2-5): KAGVTQTPRYLIKTRGQQVTLSCSPISGHRSVSWYQQTPGQGLQFLFEYFSETQRNKGNFPGRFSGRQFSNSRSEMNVSTLELGDSALYLCASSLAERGVQETQYFGPGTRLLVL.

This sequence joins TRBV5-1 and TRBJ1-1, with D perhaps matching TRBD1 (6 bases). This CDR3 is built from 14 residues. Germline loops: CDR1 SGHRS, CDR2 YFSETQ. Trimming pared 3 bases from V and 1 base from J, leaving 10 bases between. CDR3 in amino acids: CASSYREGNTEAFF. Written as DNA, the CDR3 is TGCGCCAGCAGCTACAGGGAGGGGAACACTGAAGCTTTCTTT.

The chain links TRBV18 to TRBJ2-5, with D perhaps matching TRBD1 (6 bases). The CDR3 spans 14 residues. Germline CDR1 KGHSH, CDR2 LQKENI. Trimming cost V 6 bases and J 5 bases, with 16 bases left between them. The CDR3 here is CASSLGTLVETQYF. The CDR3 bases are TGTGCCAGCTCCTTAGGGACATTGGTCGAGACCCAGTACTTC.

CDR3 nucleotides: TGCGCCAGCAGCTTGGATGACCTGAACACTGAAGCTTTCTTT. Protein product: CASSLDDLNTEAFF. The chain links TRBV5-1 to TRBJ1-1; D is unresolved. Between the trimmed V and J ends, which lost 0 bases and 0 bases, there was a span of 6 bases. Germline V gives CDR1 SGHRS, CDR2 YFSETQ. CDR3 length equals 14 residues.

This CDR3 reads CASSAPTGNNEKLFF. The CDR3 nucleotides read TGTGCCAGCAGCGCCCCTACAGGGAATAATGAAAAACTGTTTTTT. The chain combines TRBV9 with TRBJ1-4, with TRBD1 as a possible D gene (6 bases). The CDR3 extends over 15 amino acids. Trimming pared 3 bases from V and 4 bases from J, leaving 13 bases between. Per germline, CDR1 SGDLS and CDR2 YYNGEE.

This sequence joins TRBV7-2 and TRBJ2-3; 8 nucleotides line up with TRBD1. The CDR3 is 14 amino acids. The germline V gene encodes CDR1 SGHTA and CDR2 FQGNSA. The ends lost 5 bases at V and 5 bases at J; junction bases unmatched: 6. The CDR3 region has the DNA TGTGCCAGCAGCCCTATGACAGGGGAAGATACGCAGTATTTT. This sequence encodes CASSPMTGEDTQYF.